This T cell receptor beta chain was documented in a study of blood T cells in healthy people across ages. Findings and limits, study-wide: Per million T cells, TCR beta diversity dropped about linearly as age rose.

A second 7 to 11 cycle PCR used barcoded and J-beta primers. From the 5' RACE reads, TCRdb called clonotypes with MiXCR, one entry per CDR3 protein. In the table there are about 900,000 distinct CDR3 sequences, 40% to 60% of which are singletons. On this clonotype itself: Its antigen remains unknown.

The TCR originated in a man aged 25-45 years in good health. Material: blood.

CDR3 amino acids: CASSVGTVANTGELFF. The CDR3 DNA reads TGTGCCAGCAGCGTAGGGACGGTCGCGAACACCGGGGAGCTGTTTTTT. The chain carries TRBV12-3 or TRBV12-4 and TRBJ2-2; D could derive from TRBD1 or TRBD2 (5 bases each). The length of the CDR3 is 16 residues. Trimming took 6 bases from V and 0 from J, leaving 14 bases between them.